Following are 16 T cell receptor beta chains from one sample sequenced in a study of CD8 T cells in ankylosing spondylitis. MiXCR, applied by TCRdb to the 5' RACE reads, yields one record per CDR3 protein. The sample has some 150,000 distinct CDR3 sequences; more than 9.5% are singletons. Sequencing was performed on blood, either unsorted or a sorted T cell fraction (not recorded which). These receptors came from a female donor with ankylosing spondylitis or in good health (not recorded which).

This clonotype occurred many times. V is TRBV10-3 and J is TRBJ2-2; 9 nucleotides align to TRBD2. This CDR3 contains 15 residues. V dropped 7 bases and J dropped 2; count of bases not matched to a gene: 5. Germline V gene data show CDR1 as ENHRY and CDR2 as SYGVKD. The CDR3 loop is CAIKTSGDNTGELFF. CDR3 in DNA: TGTGCCATCAAGACTAGCGGAGACAACACCGGGGAGCTGTTTTTT.

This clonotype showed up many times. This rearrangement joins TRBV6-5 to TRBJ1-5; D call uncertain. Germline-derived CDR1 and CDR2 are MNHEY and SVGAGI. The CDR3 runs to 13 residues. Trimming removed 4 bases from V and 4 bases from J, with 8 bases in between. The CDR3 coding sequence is TGTGCCAGCAGTTGGGCTCTGAATCAGCCCCAGCATTTT. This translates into CASSWALNQPQHF.

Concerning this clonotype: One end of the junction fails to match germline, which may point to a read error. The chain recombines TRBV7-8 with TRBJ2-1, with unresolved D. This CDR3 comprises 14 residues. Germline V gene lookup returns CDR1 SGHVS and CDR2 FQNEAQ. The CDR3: CASSLGCGFNEQFF. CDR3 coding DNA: TGTGCTAGCAGCTTAGGTTGTGGGTTCAATGAGCAGTTCTTC.

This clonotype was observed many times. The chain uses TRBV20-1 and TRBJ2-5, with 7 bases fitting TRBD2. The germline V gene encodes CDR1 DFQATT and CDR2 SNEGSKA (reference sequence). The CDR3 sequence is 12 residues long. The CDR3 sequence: CGSSSGQETQYF. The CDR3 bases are TGCGGTAGTTCTAGCGGACAAGAGACCCAGTACTTC.

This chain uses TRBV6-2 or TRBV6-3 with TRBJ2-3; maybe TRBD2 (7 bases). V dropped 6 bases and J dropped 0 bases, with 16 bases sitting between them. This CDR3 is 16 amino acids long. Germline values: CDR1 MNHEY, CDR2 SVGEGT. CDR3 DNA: TGTGCCAGCAGATCCCCGAGGGGGGGGAGCACAGATACGCAGTATTTT. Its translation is CASRSPRGGSTDTQYF.

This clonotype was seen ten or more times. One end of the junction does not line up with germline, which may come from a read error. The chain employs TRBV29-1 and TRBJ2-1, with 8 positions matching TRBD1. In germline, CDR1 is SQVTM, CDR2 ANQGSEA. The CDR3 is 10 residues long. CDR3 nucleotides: TGCAGCGTAGCCGGGACAGGTGGGCTCTTC. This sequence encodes CSVAGTGGLF.

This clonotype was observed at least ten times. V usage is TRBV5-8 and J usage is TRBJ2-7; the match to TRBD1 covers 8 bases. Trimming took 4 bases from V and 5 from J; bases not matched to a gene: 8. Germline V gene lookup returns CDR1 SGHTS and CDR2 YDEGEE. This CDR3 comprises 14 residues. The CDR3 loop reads CASSPGQGRDEQYF. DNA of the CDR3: TGTGCCAGCAGCCCCGGACAGGGCCGGGACGAGCAGTACTTC.

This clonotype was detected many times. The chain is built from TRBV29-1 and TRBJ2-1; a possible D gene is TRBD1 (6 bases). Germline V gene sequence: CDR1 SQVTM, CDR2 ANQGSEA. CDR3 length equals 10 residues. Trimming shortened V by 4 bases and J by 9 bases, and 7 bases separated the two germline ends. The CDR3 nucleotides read TGCAGCGTTGGACAGGCTGAGCAGTTCTTC. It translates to CSVGQAEQFF.

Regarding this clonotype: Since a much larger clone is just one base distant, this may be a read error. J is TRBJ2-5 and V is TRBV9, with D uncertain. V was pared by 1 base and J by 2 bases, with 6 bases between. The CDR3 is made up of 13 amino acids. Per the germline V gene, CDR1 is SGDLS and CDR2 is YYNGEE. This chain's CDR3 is CASSVRNQETQYF. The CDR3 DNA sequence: TGTGCCAGCAGCGTAAGGAATCAAGAGACCCAGTACTTC.

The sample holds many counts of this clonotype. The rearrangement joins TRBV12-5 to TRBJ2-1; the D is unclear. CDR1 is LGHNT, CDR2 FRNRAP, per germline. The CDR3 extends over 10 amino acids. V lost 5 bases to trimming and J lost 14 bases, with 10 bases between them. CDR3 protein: CASGPPSKFF. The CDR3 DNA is TGTGCTAGTGGTCCCCCTTCAAAGTTCTTC.

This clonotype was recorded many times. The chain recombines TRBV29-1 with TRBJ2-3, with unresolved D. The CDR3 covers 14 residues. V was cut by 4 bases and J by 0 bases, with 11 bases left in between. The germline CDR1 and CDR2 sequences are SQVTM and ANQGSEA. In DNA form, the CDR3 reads TGCAGCGTTGGAATAGGGTTTAGCACAGATACGCAGTATTTT. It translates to CSVGIGFSTDTQYF.

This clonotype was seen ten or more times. The CDR3 coding sequence is TGTGCCAGCAGTTACCGCACTGAAGCTTTCTTT. Protein: CASSYRTEAFF. J is TRBJ1-1 and V is TRBV6-2 or TRBV6-3; D remains unclear. V was cut by 2 bases and J by 4 bases, with 2 bases left in between. The CDR3 length is 11 residues. Germline assignment: CDR1 MNHEY and CDR2 SVGEGT.

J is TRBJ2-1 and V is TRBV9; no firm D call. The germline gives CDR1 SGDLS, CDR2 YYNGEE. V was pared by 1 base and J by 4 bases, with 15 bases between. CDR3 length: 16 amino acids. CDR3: CASSVLSTPYYNEQFF. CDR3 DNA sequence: TGTGCCAGCAGCGTACTGAGTACCCCCTATTACAATGAGCAGTTCTTC.

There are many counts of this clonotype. The DNA for the CDR3 is TGCAGTGCTCCCGGGACAGGGGCGCACGAGCAGTACTTC. It codes for CSAPGTGAHEQYF. The chain is built from TRBV20-1 and TRBJ2-7, with 10 positions matching TRBD1. Looked up from germline, CDR1 is DFQATT and CDR2 is SNEGSKA (reference sequence). The CDR3 spans 13 residues. V shed 5 bases and J 5 bases; nucleotides not matched to a gene: 6.

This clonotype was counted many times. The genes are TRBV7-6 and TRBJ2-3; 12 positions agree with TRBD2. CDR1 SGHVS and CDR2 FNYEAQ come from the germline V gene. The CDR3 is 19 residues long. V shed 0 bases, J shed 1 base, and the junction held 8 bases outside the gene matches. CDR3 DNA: TGTGCCAGCAGCTTAGCGCTACTAGCGGGAGGATCAGGCACAGATACGCAGTATTTT. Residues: CASSLALLAGGSGTDTQYF.

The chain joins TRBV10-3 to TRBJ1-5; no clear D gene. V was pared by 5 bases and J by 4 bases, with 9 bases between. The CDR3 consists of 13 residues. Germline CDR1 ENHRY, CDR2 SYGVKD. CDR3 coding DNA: TGTGCCATCAGTCCGGACGGTAATCAGCCCCAGCATTTT. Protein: CAISPDGNQPQHF.